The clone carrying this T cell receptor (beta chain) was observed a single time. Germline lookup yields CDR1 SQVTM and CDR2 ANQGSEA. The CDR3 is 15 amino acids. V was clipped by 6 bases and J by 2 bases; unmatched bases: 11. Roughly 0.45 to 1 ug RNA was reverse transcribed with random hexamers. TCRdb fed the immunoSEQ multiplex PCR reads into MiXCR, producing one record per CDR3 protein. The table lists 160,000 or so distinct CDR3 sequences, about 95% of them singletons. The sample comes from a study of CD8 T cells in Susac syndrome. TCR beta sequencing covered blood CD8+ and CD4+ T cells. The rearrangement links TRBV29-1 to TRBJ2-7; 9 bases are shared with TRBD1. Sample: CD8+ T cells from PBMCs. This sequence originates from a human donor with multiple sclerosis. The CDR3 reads CSVRGGTGIPYEQYF. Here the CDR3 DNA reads TGCAGCGTGAGGGGTGGGACAGGGATCCCCTACGAGCAGTACTTC.